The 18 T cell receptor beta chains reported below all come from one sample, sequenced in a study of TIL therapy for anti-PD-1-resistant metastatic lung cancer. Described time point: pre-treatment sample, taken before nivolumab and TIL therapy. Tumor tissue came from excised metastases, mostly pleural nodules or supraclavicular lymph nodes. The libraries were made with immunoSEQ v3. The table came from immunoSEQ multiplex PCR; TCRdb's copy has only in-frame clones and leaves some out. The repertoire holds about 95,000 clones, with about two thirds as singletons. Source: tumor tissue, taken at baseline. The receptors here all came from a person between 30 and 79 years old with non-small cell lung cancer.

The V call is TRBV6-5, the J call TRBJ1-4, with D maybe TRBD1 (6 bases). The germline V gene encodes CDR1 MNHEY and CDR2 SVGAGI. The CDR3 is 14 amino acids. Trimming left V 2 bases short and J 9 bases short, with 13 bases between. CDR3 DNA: TGTGCCAGCAGTTACAACAGGGAAAGTCAAAAACTGTTTTTT. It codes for CASSYNRESQKLFF.

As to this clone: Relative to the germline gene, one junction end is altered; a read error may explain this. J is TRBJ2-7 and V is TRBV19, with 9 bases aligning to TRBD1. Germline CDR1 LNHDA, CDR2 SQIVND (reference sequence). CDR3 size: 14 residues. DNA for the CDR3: TGTGTCAGTAGTACCGGGACAGGGATATACGAGCAGTACTTC. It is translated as CVSSTGTGIYEQYF. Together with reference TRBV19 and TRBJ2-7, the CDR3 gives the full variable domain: DGGITQSPKYLFRKEGQNVTLSCEQNLNHDAMYWYRQDPGQGLRLIYYSQIVNDFQKGDIAEGYSVSREKKESFPLTVTSAQKNPTAFYLCVSSTGTGIYEQYFGPGTRLTVT.

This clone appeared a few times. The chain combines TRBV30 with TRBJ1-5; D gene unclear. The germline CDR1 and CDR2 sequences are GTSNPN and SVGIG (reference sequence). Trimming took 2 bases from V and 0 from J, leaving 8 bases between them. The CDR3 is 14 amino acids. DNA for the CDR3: TGTGCCTGGAGTAGAGAGTATAGCAATCAGCCCCAGCATTTT. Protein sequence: CAWSREYSNQPQHF.

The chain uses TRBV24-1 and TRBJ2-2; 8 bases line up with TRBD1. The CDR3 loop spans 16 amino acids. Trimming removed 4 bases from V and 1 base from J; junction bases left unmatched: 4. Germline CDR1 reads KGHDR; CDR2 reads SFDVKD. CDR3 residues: CATSEAGTGNTGELFF. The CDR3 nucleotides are TGTGCCACCAGTGAAGCTGGGACAGGGAACACCGGGGAGCTGTTTTTT.

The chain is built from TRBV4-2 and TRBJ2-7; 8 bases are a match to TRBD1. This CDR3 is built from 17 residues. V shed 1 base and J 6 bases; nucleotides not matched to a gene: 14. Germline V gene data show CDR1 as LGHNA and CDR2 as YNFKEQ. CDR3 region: CASSQGLRRQGIVEQYF. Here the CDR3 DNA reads TGTGCCAGCAGCCAAGGCCTCCGTAGACAGGGGATAGTCGAGCAGTACTTC.

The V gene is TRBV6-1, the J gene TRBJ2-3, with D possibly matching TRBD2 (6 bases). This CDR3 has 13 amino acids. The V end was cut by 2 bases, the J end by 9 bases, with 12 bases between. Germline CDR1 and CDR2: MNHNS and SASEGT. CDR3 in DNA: TGTGCCAGCAGTGAAAGCGGGTTGGGGACGCAGTATTTT. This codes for CASSESGLGTQYF.

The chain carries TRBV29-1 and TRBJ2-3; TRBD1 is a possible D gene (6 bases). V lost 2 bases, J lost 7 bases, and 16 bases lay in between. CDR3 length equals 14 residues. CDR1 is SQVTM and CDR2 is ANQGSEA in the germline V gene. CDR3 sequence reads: CSVETGWGWNTQYF. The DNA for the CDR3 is TGCAGCGTTGAAACAGGGTGGGGTTGGAATACGCAGTATTTT.

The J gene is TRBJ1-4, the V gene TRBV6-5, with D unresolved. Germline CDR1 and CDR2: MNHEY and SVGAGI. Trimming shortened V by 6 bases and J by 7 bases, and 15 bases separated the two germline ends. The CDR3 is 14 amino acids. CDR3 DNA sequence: TGTGCCAGCAGGGCATGGGGTGGCGTTGAAAAACTGTTTTTT. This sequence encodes CASRAWGGVEKLFF.

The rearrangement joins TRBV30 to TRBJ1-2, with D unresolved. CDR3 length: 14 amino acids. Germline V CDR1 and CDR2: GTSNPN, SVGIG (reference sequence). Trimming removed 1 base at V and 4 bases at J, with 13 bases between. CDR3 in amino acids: CAWSEPGWSYGYTF. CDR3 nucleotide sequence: TGTGCCTGGAGTGAGCCCGGGTGGAGCTATGGCTACACCTTC. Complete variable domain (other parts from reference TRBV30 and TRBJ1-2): SQTIHQWPATLVQPVGSPLSLECTVEGTSNPNLYWYRQAAGRGLQLLFYSVGIGQISSEVPQNLSASRPQDRQFILSSKKLLLSDSGFYLCAWSEPGWSYGYTFGSGTRLTVV.

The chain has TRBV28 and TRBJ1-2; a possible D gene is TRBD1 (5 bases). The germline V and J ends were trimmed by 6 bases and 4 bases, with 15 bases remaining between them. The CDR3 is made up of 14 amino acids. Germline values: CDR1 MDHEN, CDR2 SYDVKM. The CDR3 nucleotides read TGTGCCAGCAGCTACCTCCAGACAGCCTATGGCTACACCTTC. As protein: CASSYLQTAYGYTF.

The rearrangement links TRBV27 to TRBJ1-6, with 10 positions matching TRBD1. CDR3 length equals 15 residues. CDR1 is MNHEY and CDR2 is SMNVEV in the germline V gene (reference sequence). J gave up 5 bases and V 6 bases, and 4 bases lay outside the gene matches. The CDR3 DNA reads TGTGCCAGCAGAGCCGGGACAGGGGATAATTCACCCCTCCACTTT. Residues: CASRAGTGDNSPLHF.

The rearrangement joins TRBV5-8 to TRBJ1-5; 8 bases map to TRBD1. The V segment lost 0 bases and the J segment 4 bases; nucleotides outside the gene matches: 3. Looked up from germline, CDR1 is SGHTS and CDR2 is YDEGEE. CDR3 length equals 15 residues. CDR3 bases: TGTGCCAGCAGCTTGGGGGACAGGACAAATCAGCCCCAGCATTTT. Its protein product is CASSLGDRTNQPQHF.

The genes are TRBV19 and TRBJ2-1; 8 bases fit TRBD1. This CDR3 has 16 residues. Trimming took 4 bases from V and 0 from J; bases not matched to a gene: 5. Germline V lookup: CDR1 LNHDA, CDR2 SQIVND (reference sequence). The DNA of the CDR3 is TGTGCCAGTAGTAGAACAGGGGGAAGCTCCTACAATGAGCAGTTCTTC. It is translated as CASSRTGGSSYNEQFF.

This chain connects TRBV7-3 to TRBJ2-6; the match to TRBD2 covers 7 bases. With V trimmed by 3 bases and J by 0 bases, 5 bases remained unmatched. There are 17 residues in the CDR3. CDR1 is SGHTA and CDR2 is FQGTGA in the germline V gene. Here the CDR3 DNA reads TGTGCCAGCAGCTTGGGAGGGACCAACTCTGGGGCCAACGTCCTGACTTTC. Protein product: CASSLGGTNSGANVLTF.

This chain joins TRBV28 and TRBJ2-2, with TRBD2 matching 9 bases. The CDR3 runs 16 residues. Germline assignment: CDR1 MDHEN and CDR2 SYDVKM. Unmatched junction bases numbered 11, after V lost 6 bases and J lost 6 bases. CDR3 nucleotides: TGTGCCAGCAGCAGTACGGGACTAGCAAAACCCGGGGAGCTGTTTTTT. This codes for CASSSTGLAKPGELFF.

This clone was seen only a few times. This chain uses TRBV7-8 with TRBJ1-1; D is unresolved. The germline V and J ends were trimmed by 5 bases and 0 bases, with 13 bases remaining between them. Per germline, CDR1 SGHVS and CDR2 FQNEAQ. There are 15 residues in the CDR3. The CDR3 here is CASSLRDFMNTEAFF. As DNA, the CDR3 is TGTGCCAGCAGCCTCCGGGATTTCATGAACACTGAAGCTTTCTTT.

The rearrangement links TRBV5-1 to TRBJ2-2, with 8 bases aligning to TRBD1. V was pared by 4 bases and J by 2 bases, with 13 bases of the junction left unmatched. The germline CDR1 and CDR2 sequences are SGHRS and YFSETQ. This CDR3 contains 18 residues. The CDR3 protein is CASSLGQVLNINTGELFF. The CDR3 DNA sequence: TGCGCCAGCAGCCTGGGACAGGTGCTAAACATTAACACCGGGGAGCTGTTTTTT.

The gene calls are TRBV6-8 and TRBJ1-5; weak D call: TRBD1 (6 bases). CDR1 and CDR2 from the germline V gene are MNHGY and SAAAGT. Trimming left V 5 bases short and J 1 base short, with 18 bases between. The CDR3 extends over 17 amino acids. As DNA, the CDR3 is TGTGCCAGCAGTCCAATTCGGGACATAGGGAGCAATCAGCCCCAGCATTTT. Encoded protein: CASSPIRDIGSNQPQHF.